A single sample gave rise to the 21 T cell receptor beta chains below, sequenced in a study of early stage breast cancer tumors. Sequencing used immunoSEQ multiplex PCR; TCRdb keeps in-frame clones, though not all of them. The table lists 25,000 to 35,000 clones, less than 85% of them singletons. Specimen: blood. These TCRs come from a person between 60 and 70 years old with breast cancer.

The rearrangement uses TRBV20-1 and TRBJ2-3; D call uncertain. The CDR3 runs 11 residues. Germline-derived CDR1 and CDR2 are DFQATT and SNEGSKA (reference sequence). The V end lost 1 base, the J end lost 9 bases, and 8 bases lay between the germline ends. The CDR3 nucleotides read TGCAGTGCTAGAGGGTCGAGCACGCAGTATTTT. Protein: CSARGSSTQYF.

V gene TRBV5-1 combines with J gene TRBJ2-7, with a weak D call TRBD1 (5 bases). V lost 5 bases to trimming and J lost 7 bases, with 19 bases between them. Per germline, CDR1 SGHRS and CDR2 YFSETQ. This CDR3 has 14 residues. CDR3 sequence: CASRTGPDTREQYF. CDR3 DNA sequence: TGCGCCAGCAGAACAGGCCCCGATACTCGGGAGCAGTACTTC.

The V call is TRBV19, the J call TRBJ1-2; a possible D gene is TRBD1 (6 bases). Germline CDR1 is LNHDA and CDR2 is SQIVND (reference sequence). Trimming stripped 4 bases from V and 2 bases from J, with 14 bases between. The CDR3 loop spans 15 amino acids. The CDR3 spells CASSTDTGLNYGYTF. The CDR3 nucleotides are TGTGCCAGTAGTACCGACACAGGGTTGAACTATGGCTACACCTTC.

This clone appeared a few times. V and J are TRBV11-2 and TRBJ2-7, with D possibly matching TRBD2 (6 bases). The V and J ends lost 5 bases and 3 bases respectively, with 11 bases between them. The CDR3 has 13 amino acids. CDR1 and CDR2 (germline): SGHAT, FQNNGV. CDR3 residues: CASSPLGSYEQYF. The CDR3 DNA reads as TGTGCCAGCAGCCCCCTCGGGAGCTACGAGCAGTACTTC.

The chain has TRBV18 and TRBJ1-2, with D tentatively TRBD1 (6 bases). This CDR3 region has 14 residues. The V gene lost 2 bases and the J gene lost 3 bases, with 10 bases spanning the gap. The germline V gene encodes CDR1 KGHSH and CDR2 LQKENI. The CDR3 DNA follows: TGTGCCAGCTCACCAGACAGGACCGACTATGGCTACACCTTC. Residues: CASSPDRTDYGYTF.

This clone showed up just once. This sequence joins TRBV5-1 and TRBJ1-1; tentatively, D is TRBD1 (6 bases). V lost 3 bases to trimming and J lost 5 bases, with 11 bases between them. This CDR3 spans 13 amino acids. In germline, CDR1 is SGHRS, CDR2 YFSETQ. This CDR3 is CASSYQGGTEAFF. In nucleotides, the CDR3 is TGCGCCAGCAGCTATCAAGGGGGTACTGAAGCTTTCTTT.

The sample holds one count of this clone. This chain uses TRBV9 with TRBJ2-3; 10 bases fit TRBD2. This CDR3 is 16 amino acids long. With V trimmed by 3 bases and J by 2 bases, 6 bases remained unmatched. CDR1 and CDR2 (germline): SGDLS, YYNGEE. CDR3 bases: TGTGCCAGCAGCGATGTCCTAGCGGGAGCCACAGATACGCAGTATTTT. This codes for CASSDVLAGATDTQYF.

The rearrangement uses TRBV5-1 and TRBJ1-1; D is undetermined. The V gene lost 6 bases and the J gene lost 4 bases, with 19 bases spanning the gap. Per the germline V gene, CDR1 is SGHRS and CDR2 is YFSETQ. This CDR3 contains 15 residues. DNA of the CDR3: TGCGCCAGCACCCCCGCCCTGCCCGAGGGCACTGAAGCTTTCTTT. This translates into CASTPALPEGTEAFF.

The CDR3 here is CASSELLAATGNQPQHF. The CDR3 bases are TGTGCCAGCAGTGAACTTCTTGCGGCCACGGGCAATCAGCCCCAGCATTTT. The chain carries TRBV6-1 and TRBJ1-5; D remains ambiguous. The CDR3 covers 17 residues. The V gene's germline CDR1 is MNHNS and CDR2 SASEGT. V shed 2 bases and J shed 2 bases, with 16 bases lying between them.

The gene calls are TRBV30 and TRBJ2-3, with a weak D call TRBD2 (5 bases). The CDR3 consists of 15 residues. Germline CDR1 GTSNPN, CDR2 SVGIG (reference sequence). V lost 0 bases to trimming and J lost 0 bases, with 10 bases between them. The chain's CDR3 is CAWSVQTGSTDTQYF. CDR3 nucleotide sequence: TGTGCCTGGAGTGTACAAACGGGGAGCACAGATACGCAGTATTTT. Complete variable domain (other parts from reference TRBV30 and TRBJ2-3): SQTIHQWPATLVQPVGSPLSLECTVEGTSNPNLYWYRQAAGRGLQLLFYSVGIGQISSEVPQNLSASRPQDRQFILSSKKLLLSDSGFYLCAWSVQTGSTDTQYFGPGTRLTVL.

This sequence joins TRBV7-3 and TRBJ2-1, with 10 bases aligning to TRBD2. Germline V gene sequence: CDR1 SGHTA, CDR2 FQGTGA. V gave up 1 base and J gave up 15 bases; unmatched junction bases: 12. CDR3 length: 15 residues. This CDR3 is CASSLILAGVPRLFF. CDR3 in DNA: TGTGCCAGCAGCTTAATCCTAGCGGGAGTCCCTCGTCTGTTCTTC.

The chain joins TRBV7-9 to TRBJ2-7; 8 bases are a match to TRBD2. This CDR3 is built from 13 residues. Germline values: CDR1 SEHNR, CDR2 FQNEAQ (reference sequence). J lost 8 bases, V lost 1 base, and 4 bases had no gene match. CDR3 nucleotides: TGTGCCAGCAGCTTAGAAAGACTAGCGCAGCAGTACTTC. Residues: CASSLERLAQQYF.

J is TRBJ2-7 and V is TRBV4-2; 7 bases agree with TRBD1. V shed 0 bases, J shed 0 bases, and the junction held 2 bases outside the gene matches. In germline, CDR1 is LGHNA, CDR2 YNFKEQ. The CDR3 extends over 15 amino acids. Written as DNA, the CDR3 is TGTGCCAGCAGCCAAGAGGGACAGAGCTCCTACGAGCAGTACTTC. Translation: CASSQEGQSSYEQYF.

J is TRBJ2-1 and V is TRBV6-9; maybe TRBD2 (7 bases). Germline V gene lookup returns CDR1 MNHGY and CDR2 SVAAGI. This CDR3 is built from 15 residues. The germline V and J ends were trimmed by 7 bases and 6 bases, with 19 bases remaining between them. CDR3 sequence: CASTKGGGPFNEQFF. For the CDR3, the DNA is TGTGCCAGCACCAAGGGGGGAGGGCCGTTCAATGAGCAGTTCTTC.

The chain uses TRBV21-1 and TRBJ1-3; the table's D call, TRBD1, was not checked against the DNA. TRBV21-1 represents a pseudogene. CDR3 length equals 14 residues. Written as DNA, the CDR3 is TGTGCCAGCAGCAAAATGACAGGGAGAAACACCATATATTTT. Its protein is CASSKMTGRNTIYF.

The V and J genes are TRBV5-6 and TRBJ1-5, with 9 bases aligning to TRBD1. J lost 2 bases, V lost 1 base, and 1 base had no gene match. Per germline, CDR1 SGHDT and CDR2 YYEEEE. CDR3 length equals 15 residues. The chain's CDR3 is CASSLWTGGNQPQHF. The CDR3 DNA sequence: TGTGCCAGCAGCTTGTGGACAGGGGGCAATCAGCCCCAGCATTTT.

The CDR3 coding sequence is TGTGCCAGTAGTCCCCGTAAGGTCCTAGCGGGAGTCTATGAGCAGTTCTTC. This codes for CASSPRKVLAGVYEQFF. The chain links TRBV19 to TRBJ2-1; 10 nucleotides align to TRBD2. The length of the CDR3 is 17 residues. Germline V CDR1 and CDR2: LNHDA, SQIVND (reference sequence). V shed 5 bases, J shed 8 bases, and the junction held 15 bases outside the gene matches.

This rearrangement joins TRBV15 to TRBJ2-1; no clear D gene. The CDR3 is 18 residues long. With 1 base removed from V and 8 bases from J, the gap between germline ends came to 24 bases. The germline V gene encodes CDR1 LNHNV and CDR2 YYDKDF (reference sequence). This chain's CDR3 is CATSRVKGSKRYTDEQFF. CDR3 DNA: TGTGCCACCAGCAGAGTGAAAGGTTCCAAGAGGTACACGGATGAGCAGTTCTTC.

The J gene is TRBJ1-2, the V gene TRBV19, with 7 bases that match TRBD1. The CDR3 is 15 amino acids. V gave up 7 bases and J gave up 0 bases; unmatched junction bases: 8. Per the germline V gene, CDR1 is LNHDA and CDR2 is SQIVND (reference sequence). The CDR3 protein is CASTSIGTANYGYTF. CDR3 nucleotides: TGTGCCAGTACCAGTATTGGGACAGCTAACTATGGCTACACCTTC.

In DNA, the CDR3 is TGTGCCAGCAGCCGTAGGGGGACCGGGGAGCTGTTTTTT. Amino acids: CASSRRGTGELFF. The chain is built from TRBV11-1 and TRBJ2-2; D is possibly TRBD1 (6 bases). The CDR3 covers 13 residues. Trimming removed 5 bases from V and 5 bases from J, with 9 bases in between. CDR1 and CDR2 from the germline V gene are SGHAT and FQDESV (reference sequence).

The rearrangement uses TRBV11-3 and TRBJ1-2, with D unclear. V was shortened by 5 bases and J by 5 bases, with 15 bases between the two germline ends. Germline CDR1 SGHNT, CDR2 YENEEA. The CDR3 runs 14 residues. CDR3 sequence reads: CASSLEGRKYGYTF. DNA of the CDR3: TGTGCCAGCAGCCTTGAGGGCCGCAAGTATGGCTACACCTTC.